The 5 T cell receptor beta chains presented below share a single source sample, sequenced in a study of human T cells and chemical hapten exposure. Stated time point: patch test 2, 6 weeks after DPC sensitization. Specified treatment: therapeutic diphenylcyclopropenone sensitization with weekly scalp DPC. TCRdb fed the RACE reads into MiXCR, producing one record per CDR3 protein. This table has tens of thousands of distinct CDR3 sequences, about 3% appearing once. This sample comprised whole blood, obtained in connection with sensitization to the hapten diphenylcyclopropenone (DPC). All receptors derive from a middle-aged man with alopecia areata. Some clones in this sample may be carry-over from other donors' samples.

This clonotype was seen many times. CDR3 DNA sequence: TGTGCCAGCAGTTACAACAGGGGGCAAGGAAATGGCTACACCTTC. Protein: CASSYNRGQGNGYTF. The chain is built from TRBV6-5 and TRBJ1-2, with 9 positions matching TRBD1. Germline V CDR1 and CDR2: MNHEY, SVGAGI. V dropped 2 bases and J dropped 6; count of bases not matched to a gene: 7. The CDR3 runs to 15 residues.

The sample holds many counts of this clonotype. The J gene is TRBJ1-1, the V gene TRBV11-2; TRBD1 matches at 8 bases. The CDR3 is made up of 14 amino acids. J gave up 11 bases and V 1 base, and 9 bases lay outside the gene matches. Germline V gene lookup returns CDR1 SGHAT and CDR2 FQNNGV. CDR3 residues: CASSLAGGAEGAFF. The CDR3, as DNA: TGTGCCAGCAGCTTAGCAGGGGGCGCCGAGGGGGCTTTCTTT.

This clonotype has a count of ten or more. The V and J genes are TRBV27 and TRBJ1-1; D gene uncertain. The CDR3 consists of 13 residues. Germline assignment: CDR1 MNHEY and CDR2 SMNVEV (reference sequence). The V and J ends lost 5 bases and 1 base respectively, with 8 bases between them. DNA for the CDR3: TGTGCCAGCAGTGGTCACGGGAACACTGAAGCTTTCTTT. It is translated as CASSGHGNTEAFF.

This clonotype was picked up many times. CDR3 in DNA: TGTGCCAGCAGCCCGGGACAGGGTCAGCCCCAGCATTTT. Its translation is CASSPGQGQPQHF. The gene calls are TRBV3-1 and TRBJ1-5; 9 bases match TRBD1. The CDR3 has 13 residues. Germline trimming cut 4 bases from V and 6 bases from J; bases unmatched to any gene: 1. Germline CDR1 is LGHDT and CDR2 is YNNKEL (reference sequence).

This clonotype has a count of ten or more. The chain links TRBV27 to TRBJ2-7; D gene unclear. The CDR3 spans 14 residues. Trimming cost V 3 bases and J 7 bases, with 16 bases left between them. In germline, CDR1 is MNHEY, CDR2 SMNVEV (reference sequence). The CDR3 here is CASSFIPSVGEQYF. The CDR3 DNA is TGTGCCAGCAGTTTTATCCCGTCCGTTGGGGAGCAGTACTTC.